This T cell receptor (beta chain) was observed in a study of T cells in Graves' hyperthyroidism and ophthalmopathy (dated by TCRdb to between 2017 and 2020). About the study as a whole: Peripheral blood was sampled at the time of initial diagnosis, prior to any treatment. To identify distinguishing TCR V-J signatures, a discovery cohort of about 100 patients was used, comprising some 45 with Graves' ophthalmopathy and 55 to 65 with stable Graves' hyperthyroidism. Prospective prediction of ophthalmopathy was tested in an independent validation cohort of 18 to 20 hyperthyroidism patients and 15 to 17 patients who later progressed to ophthalmopathy. For training and testing, the 110 or so patients in the discovery cohort were randomly divided in a 7:3 ratio. In over five Graves' hyperthyroidism patients, the study also compared T-cell repertoires from thyroid tissue with T-cell repertoires from blood. After sampling, hyperthyroidism patients received methimazole starting at 30 mg daily, and ophthalmopathy patients received high-dose intravenous methylprednisolone. TCR Vbeta CDR3 sequencing of some 140 peripheral blood samples (around 45 ophthalmopathy, under 80 hyperthyroidism and some 17 progressor patients) is reported in the paper.

Amplification of TCR beta CDR3 regions was carried out from RNA transcripts. A first-round RT-PCR of the TCR CDR3 used the HTBI primer set with the Qiagen OneStep RT-PCR kit. A second multiplex PCR round built the libraries, followed by size selection and purification. Sequencing of the libraries was done on an Illumina HiSeq2000 using paired-end 100 bp reads. As for how the authors treated the data: Raw data were processed with SOAPnuke, discarding reads with adapters, uncalled bases, mean Phred below 15, or no exact constant-primer or identifier match. COPE v1.2.5 was used to merge high-quality paired reads, and clonotypes were defined as unique nucleotide sequences. Clonotypes were aligned to IMGT TRBV, TRBD and TRBJ reference segments using MiTCR v1.1. Analysis was restricted to V-J combinations with a frequency above 0.0001, which covered 99.2% of repertoires. A TCS score was defined as the ratio between F50 (clonal expansion) and ExV (chaos), using BLOSUM62-based TCRdist between CDR3 peptides within each V-J. Welch's t-statistics and random forest reduced fewer than 550 V-J features to some 14, which were used in a naive Bayes classifier (R e1071). The raw public data were reprocessed by TCRdb itself: fastp quality trimming at Q25, MiXCR clonotype calling, in-frame beta chains only. When rows share a CDR3 protein, they turn into one entry using the most common DNA and genes. TCRdb, not the authors, supplied the V and J calls. The sample table records some 560,000 distinct CDR3 sequences; around 16% of these occur just once. The leading ten clones occupy around 7.3% of the sample.

Graves' hyperthyroidism was defined as stable when no progression to ophthalmopathy occurred over 18 months of follow-up. Hyperthyroidism patients were newly diagnosed, had a disease duration of under 2 months, and were aged 18 to 65 years. Any patient with an uncontrolled infection, another autoimmune disease, pregnancy or lactation was excluded. Diagnoses relied on clinical symptoms, serum thyroxine and TRAb, thyroid ultrasound and orbital computed tomography. PBMCs were separated from 10 ml of fresh peripheral blood using Ficoll-Paque density gradient centrifugation. Trizol reagent was used to extract total RNA, and RNA quality was then checked on an Agilent 2100 Bioanalyzer. The full study reports these points: In validation, the model predicted progression to ophthalmopathy with around 71% sensitivity and approximately 72% specificity, a median of about six months before onset. No statistical method was used to set the sample size in advance, and investigators knew the group allocation. Most expanded thyroid clonotypes (frequency above 0.001) were also detected in blood, suggesting blood repertoires may reflect thyroid immune responses. In cross-validation, a model built on a 13 V-J signature told ophthalmopathy apart from stable hyperthyroidism with over 85% sensitivity and around 84% specificity, and in testing the same model reached 80%/75%.

Concerning this clonotype: Its antigen remains undetermined. Per-base quality was not reported, and no clone a single base away is much larger than it.

The CDR3 runs 15 amino acids, cysteine and phenylalanine included. CDR3 DNA only is kept here, 45 bases in frame from base 1. Trimming takes 2 bases from V and 4 bases from J, and the germline ends sit 16 bases apart. CDR1 and CDR2 are read off the germline V gene (reference sequence) as DFQATT and SNEGSKA. The chain employs TRBV20-1 and TRBJ2-3; no confident D gene assignment can be made. Sequencing was done on a sample of blood. The sequence was obtained from a woman aged 30 to 39 with Graves' hyperthyroidism. The bases read TGCAGTGCTAGAACTGGCGGCCCTAAAGCAGATACGCAGTATTTT. It encodes CSARTGGPKADTQYF.